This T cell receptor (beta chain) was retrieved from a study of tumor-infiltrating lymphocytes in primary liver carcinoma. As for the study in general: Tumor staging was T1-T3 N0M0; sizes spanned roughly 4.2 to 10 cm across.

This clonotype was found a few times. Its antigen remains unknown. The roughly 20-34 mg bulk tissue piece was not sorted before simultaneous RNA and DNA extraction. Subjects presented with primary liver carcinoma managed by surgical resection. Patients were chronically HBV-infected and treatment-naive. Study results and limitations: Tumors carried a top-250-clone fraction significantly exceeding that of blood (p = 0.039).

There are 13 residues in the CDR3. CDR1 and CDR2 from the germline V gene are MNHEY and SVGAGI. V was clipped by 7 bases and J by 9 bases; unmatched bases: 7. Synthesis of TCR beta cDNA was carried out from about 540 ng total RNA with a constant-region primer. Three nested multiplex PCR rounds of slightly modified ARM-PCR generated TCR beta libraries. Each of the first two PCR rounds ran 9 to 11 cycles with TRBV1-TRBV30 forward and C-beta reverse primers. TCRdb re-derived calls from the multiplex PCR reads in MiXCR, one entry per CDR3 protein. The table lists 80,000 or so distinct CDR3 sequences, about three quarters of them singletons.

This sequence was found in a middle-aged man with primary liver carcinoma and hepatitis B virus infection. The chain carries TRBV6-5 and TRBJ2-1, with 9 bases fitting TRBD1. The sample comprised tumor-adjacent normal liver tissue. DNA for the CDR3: TGTGCCAGCAATCAACGACAGGGGGGTGAGCAGTTCTTC. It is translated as CASNQRQGGEQFF.